This TCR beta chain stems from a study of blood T cells in healthy people across ages. Study details: Template-switching capture recovered about one barcoded beta molecule per two T cells.

The ends lost 1 base at V and 5 bases at J; junction bases unmatched: 9. This CDR3 has 16 residues. The germline V gene encodes CDR1 SGHAT and CDR2 FQNNGV. The donors, aged about 6 to 100, were healthy Caucasians from Russia. Investigators took ten milliliters of peripheral blood from every donor. A second PCR, run for roughly 7 to 11 cycles, used a sample-barcoded 5' primer plus a J-beta primer mix. TCRdb re-derived calls from the 5' RACE reads in MiXCR, one entry per CDR3 protein. The sample consists of about 760,000 distinct CDR3 sequences, 25% of them appearing once. These same data were also listed under a study on T cells of mothers and their children. That source adds: Using the M1S primer, the second PCR added sample barcodes along with 2-4 random nucleotides.

The specimen was blood. The chain joins TRBV11-2 to TRBJ2-7; 9 nucleotides agree with TRBD1. The sequence derives from a boy younger than 18 in good health. CDR3 residues: CASSLVGGQGGNEQYF. The DNA for the CDR3 is TGTGCCAGCAGCTTAGTAGGGGGACAGGGAGGCAACGAGCAGTACTTC.